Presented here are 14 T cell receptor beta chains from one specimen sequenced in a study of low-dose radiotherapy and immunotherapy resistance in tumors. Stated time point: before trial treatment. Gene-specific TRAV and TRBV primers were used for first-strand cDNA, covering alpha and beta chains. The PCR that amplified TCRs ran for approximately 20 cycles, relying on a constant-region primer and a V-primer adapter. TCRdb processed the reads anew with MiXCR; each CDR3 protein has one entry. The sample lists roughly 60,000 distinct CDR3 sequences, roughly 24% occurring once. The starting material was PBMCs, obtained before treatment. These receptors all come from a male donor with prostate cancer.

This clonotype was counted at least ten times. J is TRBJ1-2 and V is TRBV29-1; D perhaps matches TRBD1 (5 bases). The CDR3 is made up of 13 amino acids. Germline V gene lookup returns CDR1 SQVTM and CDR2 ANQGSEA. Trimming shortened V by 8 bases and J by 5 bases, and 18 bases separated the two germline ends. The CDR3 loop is CSTPEGLGYGYTF. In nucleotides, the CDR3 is TGCAGCACCCCCGAGGGGCTGGGTTATGGCTACACCTTC.

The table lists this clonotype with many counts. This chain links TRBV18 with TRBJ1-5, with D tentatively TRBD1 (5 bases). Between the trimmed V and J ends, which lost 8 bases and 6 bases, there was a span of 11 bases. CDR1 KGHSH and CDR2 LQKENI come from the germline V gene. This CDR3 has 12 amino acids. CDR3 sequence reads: CASSPTGQPQHF. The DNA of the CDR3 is TGTGCCAGCAGCCCAACAGGTCAGCCCCAGCATTTT.

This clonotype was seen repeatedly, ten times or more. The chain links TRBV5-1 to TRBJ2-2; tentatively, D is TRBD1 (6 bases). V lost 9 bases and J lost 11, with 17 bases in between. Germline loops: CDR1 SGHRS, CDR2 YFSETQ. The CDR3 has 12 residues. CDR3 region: CATRATGQELFF. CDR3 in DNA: TGCGCCACCCGAGCCACAGGGCAAGAGCTGTTTTTT.

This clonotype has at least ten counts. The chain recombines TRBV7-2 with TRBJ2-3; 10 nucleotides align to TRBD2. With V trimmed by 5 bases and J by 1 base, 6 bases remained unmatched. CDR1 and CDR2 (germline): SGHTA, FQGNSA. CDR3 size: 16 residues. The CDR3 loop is CASSVSGGWGTDTQYF. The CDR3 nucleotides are TGTGCCAGCAGCGTTAGCGGGGGGTGGGGCACAGATACGCAGTATTTT.

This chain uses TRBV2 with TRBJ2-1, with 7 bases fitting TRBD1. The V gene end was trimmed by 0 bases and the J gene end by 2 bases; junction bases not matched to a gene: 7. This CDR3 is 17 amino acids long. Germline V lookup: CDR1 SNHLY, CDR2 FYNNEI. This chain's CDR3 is CASSEARAGGTYNEQFF. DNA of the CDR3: TGTGCCAGCAGTGAAGCGCGGGCAGGGGGTACCTACAATGAGCAGTTCTTC.

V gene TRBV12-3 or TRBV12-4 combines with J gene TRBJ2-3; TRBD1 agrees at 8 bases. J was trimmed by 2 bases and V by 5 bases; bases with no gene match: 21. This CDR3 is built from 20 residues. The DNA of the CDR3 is TGTGCCAGCAGTCCCCCCCACAGGGGGTCGACCGGGGCGACCACAGATACGCAGTATTTT. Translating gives CASSPPHRGSTGATTDTQYF.

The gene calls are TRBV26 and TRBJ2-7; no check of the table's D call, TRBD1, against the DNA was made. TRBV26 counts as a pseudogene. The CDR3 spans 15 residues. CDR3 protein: CASSPTTTGSYEQYF. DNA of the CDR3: TGTGCCAGCAGTCCCACCACGACAGGATCCTACGAGCAGTACTTC.

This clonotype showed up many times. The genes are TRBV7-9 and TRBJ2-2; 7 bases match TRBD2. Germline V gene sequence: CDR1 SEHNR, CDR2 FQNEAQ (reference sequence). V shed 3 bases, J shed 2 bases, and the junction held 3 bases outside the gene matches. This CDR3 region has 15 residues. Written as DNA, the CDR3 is TGTGCCAGCAGCTTTAAGGGACTAAACACCGGGGAGCTGTTTTTT. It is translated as CASSFKGLNTGELFF.

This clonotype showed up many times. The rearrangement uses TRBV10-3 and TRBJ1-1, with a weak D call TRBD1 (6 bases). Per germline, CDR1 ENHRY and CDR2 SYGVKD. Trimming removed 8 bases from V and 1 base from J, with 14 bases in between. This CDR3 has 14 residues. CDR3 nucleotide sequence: TGTGCCATCTTGGGGGGCAAAGGGAACACTGAAGCTTTCTTT. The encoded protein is CAILGGKGNTEAFF.

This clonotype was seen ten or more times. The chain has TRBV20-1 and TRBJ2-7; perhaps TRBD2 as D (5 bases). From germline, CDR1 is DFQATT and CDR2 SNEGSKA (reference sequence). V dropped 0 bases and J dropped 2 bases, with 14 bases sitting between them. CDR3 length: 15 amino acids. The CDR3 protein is CSAREWVGSPYEQYF. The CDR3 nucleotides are TGCAGTGCTAGAGAGTGGGTTGGGAGTCCCTACGAGCAGTACTTC.

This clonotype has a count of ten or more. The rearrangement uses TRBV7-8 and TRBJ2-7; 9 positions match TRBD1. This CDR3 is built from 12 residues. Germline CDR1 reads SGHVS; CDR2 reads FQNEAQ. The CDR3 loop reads CASGTGSDEQYF. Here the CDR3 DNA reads TGTGCTTCCGGGACAGGGAGTGACGAGCAGTACTTC. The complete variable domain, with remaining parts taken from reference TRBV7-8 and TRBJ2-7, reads GAGVSQSPRYKVAKRGQDVALRCDPISGHVSLFWYQQALGQGPEFLTYFQNEAQLDKSGLPSDRFFAERPEGSVSTLKIQRTQQEDSAVYLCASGTGSDEQYFGPGTRLTVT.

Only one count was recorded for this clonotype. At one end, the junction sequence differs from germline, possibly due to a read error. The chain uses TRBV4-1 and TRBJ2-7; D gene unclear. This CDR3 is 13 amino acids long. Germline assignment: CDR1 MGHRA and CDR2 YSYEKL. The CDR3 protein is CASSQVSPYEQYF. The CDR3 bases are TGCGCCAGCAGCCAAGTTAGCCCCTACGAGCAGTATTTC.

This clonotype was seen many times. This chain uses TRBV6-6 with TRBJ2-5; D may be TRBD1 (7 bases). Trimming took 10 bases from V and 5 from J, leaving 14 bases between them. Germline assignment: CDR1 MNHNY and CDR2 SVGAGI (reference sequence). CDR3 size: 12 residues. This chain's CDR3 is CATQQGRETQYF. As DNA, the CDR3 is TGTGCCACCCAACAGGGGAGGGAGACCCAGTACTTC.

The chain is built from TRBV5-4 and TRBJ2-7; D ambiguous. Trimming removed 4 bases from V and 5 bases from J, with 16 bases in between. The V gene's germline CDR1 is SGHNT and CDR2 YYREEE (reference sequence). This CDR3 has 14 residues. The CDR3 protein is CASSPGWAHDEQYF. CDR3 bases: TGTGCCAGCAGCCCCGGGTGGGCCCACGACGAGCAGTACTTC.